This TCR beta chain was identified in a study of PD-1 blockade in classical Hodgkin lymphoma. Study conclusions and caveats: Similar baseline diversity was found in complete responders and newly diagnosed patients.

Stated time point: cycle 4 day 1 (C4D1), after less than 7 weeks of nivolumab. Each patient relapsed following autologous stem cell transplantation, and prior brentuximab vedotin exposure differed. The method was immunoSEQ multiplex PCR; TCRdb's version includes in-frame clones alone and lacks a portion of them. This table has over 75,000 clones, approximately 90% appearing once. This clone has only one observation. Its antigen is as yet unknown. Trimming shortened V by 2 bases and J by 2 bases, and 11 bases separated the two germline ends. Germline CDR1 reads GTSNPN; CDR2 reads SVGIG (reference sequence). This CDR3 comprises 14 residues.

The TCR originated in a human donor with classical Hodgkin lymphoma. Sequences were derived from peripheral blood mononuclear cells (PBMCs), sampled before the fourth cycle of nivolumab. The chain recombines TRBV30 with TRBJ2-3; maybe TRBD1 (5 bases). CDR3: CAWSRGLATDTQYF. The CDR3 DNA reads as TGTGCCTGGAGTAGGGGTTTGGCCACAGATACGCAGTATTTT. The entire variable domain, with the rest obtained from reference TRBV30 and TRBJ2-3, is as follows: SQTIHQWPATLVQPVGSPLSLECTVEGTSNPNLYWYRQAAGRGLQLLFYSVGIGQISSEVPQNLSASRPQDRQFILSSKKLLLSDSGFYLCAWSRGLATDTQYFGPGTRLTVL.